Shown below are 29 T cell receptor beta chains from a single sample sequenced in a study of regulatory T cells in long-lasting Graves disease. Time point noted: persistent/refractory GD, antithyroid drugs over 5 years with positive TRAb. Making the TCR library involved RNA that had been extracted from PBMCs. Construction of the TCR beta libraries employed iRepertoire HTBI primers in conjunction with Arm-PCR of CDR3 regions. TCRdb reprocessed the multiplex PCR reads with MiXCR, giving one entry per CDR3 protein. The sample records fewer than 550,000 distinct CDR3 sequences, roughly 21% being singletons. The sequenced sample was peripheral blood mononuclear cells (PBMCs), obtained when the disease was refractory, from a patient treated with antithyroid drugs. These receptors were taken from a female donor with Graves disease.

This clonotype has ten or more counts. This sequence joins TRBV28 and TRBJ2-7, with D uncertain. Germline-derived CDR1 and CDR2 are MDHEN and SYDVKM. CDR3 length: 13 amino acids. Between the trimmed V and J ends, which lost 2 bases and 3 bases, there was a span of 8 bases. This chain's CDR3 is CASSLTQYYEQYF. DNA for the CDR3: TGTGCCAGCAGTTTAACACAATACTACGAGCAGTACTTC.

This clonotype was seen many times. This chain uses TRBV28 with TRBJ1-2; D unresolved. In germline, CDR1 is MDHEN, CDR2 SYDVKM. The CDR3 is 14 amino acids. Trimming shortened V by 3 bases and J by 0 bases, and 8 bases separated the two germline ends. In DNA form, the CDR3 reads TGTGCCAGCAGTTTTGAGCTAACTAACTATGGCTACACCTTC. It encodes CASSFELTNYGYTF.

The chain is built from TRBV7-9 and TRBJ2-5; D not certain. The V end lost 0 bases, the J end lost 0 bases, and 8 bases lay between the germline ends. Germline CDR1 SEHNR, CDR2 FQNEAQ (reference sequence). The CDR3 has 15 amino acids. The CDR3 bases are TGTGCCAGCAGCTTAGCAGGAGAGAACCAAGAGACCCAGTACTTC. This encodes CASSLAGENQETQYF.

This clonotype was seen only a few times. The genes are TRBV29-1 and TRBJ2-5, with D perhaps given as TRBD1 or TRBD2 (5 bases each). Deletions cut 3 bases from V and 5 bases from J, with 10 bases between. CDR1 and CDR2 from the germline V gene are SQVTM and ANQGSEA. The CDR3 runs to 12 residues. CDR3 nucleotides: TGCAGCGTTGATAAAGGGGAGGAGACCCAGTACTTC. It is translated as CSVDKGEETQYF.

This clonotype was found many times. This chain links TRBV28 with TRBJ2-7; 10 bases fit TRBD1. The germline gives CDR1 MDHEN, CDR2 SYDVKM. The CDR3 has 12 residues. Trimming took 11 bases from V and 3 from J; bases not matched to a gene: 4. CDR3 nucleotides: TGTGCCTCGGGGACAGGGGTCTACGAGCAGTACTTC. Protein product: CASGTGVYEQYF.

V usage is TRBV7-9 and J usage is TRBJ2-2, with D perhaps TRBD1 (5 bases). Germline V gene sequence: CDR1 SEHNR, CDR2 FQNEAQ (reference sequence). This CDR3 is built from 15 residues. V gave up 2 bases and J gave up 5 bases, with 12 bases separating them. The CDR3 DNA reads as TGTGCCAGCAGCTTATACCCAGGGTTGACCGGGGAGCTGTTTTTT. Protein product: CASSLYPGLTGELFF.

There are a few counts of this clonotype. The CDR3 region is CASSYQRTGGRETQYF. The CDR3 DNA follows: TGTGCCAGCAGTTATCAACGAACAGGGGGCAGGGAGACCCAGTACTTC. This rearrangement joins TRBV6-2 or TRBV6-3 to TRBJ2-5; 9 bases align to TRBD1. V was clipped by 3 bases and J by 5 bases; unmatched bases: 10. The CDR3 contains 16 residues. CDR1 and CDR2 from the germline V gene are MNHEY and SVGEGT.

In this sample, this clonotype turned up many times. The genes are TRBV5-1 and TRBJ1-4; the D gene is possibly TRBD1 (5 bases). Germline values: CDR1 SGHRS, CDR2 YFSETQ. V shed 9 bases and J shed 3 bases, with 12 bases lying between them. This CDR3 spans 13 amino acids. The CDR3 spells CATRDGPNEKLFF. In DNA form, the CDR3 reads TGCGCCACCCGGGACGGCCCTAATGAAAAACTGTTTTTT.

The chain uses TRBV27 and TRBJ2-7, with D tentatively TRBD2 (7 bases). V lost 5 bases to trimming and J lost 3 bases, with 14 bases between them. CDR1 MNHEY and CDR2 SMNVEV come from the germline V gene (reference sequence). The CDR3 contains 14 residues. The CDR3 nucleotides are TGTGCCAGCAGTGAGGGGGGGCTGATCTACGAGCAGTACTTC. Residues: CASSEGGLIYEQYF.

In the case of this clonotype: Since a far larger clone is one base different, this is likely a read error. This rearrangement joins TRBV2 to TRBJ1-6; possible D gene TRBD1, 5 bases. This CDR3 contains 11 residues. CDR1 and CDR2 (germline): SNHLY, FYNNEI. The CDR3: CASSYDSLALF. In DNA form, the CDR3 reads TGTGCCAGCAGTTACGACAGTCTAGCTCTCTTT.

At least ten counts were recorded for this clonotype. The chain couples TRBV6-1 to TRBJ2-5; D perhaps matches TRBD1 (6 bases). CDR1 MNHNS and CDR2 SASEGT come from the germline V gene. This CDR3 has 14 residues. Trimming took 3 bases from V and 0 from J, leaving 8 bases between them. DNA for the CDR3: TGTGCCAGCAGTGACGGGACACACCAAGAGACCCAGTACTTC. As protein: CASSDGTHQETQYF.

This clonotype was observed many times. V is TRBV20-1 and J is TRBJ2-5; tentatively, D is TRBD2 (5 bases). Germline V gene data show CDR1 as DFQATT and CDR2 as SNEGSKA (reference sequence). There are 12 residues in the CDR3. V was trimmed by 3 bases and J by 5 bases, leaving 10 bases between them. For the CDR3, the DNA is TGCAGTGCTAGTTTTCGAGGGGAGACCCAGTACTTC. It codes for CSASFRGETQYF.

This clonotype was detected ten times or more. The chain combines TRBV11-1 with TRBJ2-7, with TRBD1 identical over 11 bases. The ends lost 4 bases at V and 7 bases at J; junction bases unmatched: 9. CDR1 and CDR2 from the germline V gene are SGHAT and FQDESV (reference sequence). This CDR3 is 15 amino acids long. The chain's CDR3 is CASSSRTGGPGEQYF. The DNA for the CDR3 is TGTGCCAGCAGCTCCCGGACAGGGGGCCCGGGGGAGCAGTACTTC.

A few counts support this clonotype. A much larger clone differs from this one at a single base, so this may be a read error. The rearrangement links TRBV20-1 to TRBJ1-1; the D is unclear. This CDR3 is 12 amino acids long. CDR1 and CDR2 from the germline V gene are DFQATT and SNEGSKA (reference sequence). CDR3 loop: CSARYGNTKAFF. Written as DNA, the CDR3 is TGCAGTGCTCGATACGGGAACACTAAAGCTTTCTTT.

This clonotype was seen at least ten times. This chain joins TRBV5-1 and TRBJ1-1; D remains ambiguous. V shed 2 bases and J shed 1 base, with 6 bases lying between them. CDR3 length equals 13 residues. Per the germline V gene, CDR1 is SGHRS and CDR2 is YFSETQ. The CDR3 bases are TGCGCCAGCAGCTTCCCCCCGAACACTGAAGCTTTCTTT. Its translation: CASSFPPNTEAFF.

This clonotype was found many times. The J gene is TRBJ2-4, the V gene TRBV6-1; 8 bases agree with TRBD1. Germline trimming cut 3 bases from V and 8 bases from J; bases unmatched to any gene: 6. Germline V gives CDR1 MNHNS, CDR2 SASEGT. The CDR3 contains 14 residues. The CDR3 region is CASSEDRVSDIQYF. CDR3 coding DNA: TGTGCCAGCAGTGAGGACAGGGTATCAGACATTCAGTACTTC.

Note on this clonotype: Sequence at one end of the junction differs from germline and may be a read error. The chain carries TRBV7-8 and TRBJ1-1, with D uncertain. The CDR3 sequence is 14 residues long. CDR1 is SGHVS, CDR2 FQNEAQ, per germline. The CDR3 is CASGLGRMNTEAFF. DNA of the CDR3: TGTGCCAGCGGCTTAGGGCGGATGAACACTGAAGCTTTCTTT.

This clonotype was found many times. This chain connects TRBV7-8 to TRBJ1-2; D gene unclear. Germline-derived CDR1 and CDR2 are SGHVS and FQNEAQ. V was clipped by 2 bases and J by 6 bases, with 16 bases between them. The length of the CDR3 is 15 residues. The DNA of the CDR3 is TGTGCCAGCAGCTTAAAAAGGGTGAATCCTGATGGCTACACCTTC. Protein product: CASSLKRVNPDGYTF.

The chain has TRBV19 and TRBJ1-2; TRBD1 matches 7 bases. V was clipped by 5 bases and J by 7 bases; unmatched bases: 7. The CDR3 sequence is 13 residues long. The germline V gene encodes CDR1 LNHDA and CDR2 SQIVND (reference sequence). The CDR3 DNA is TGTGCCAGTAGTCCCCGACAGGGAGCTGGCTACACCTTC. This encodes CASSPRQGAGYTF.

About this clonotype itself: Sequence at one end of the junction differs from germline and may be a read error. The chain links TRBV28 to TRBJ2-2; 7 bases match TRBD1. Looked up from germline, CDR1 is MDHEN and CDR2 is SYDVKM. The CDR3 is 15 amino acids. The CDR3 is CVSSRGGVGTGELFF. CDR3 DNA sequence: TGTGTCAGCAGTCGAGGGGGCGTAGGCACCGGGGAGCTGTTTTTT.

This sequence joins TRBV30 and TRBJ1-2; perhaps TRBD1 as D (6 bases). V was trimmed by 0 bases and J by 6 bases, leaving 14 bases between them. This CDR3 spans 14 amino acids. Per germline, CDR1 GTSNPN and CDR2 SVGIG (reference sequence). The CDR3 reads CAWSVWEGGNGYTF. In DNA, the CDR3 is TGTGCCTGGAGTGTGTGGGAAGGGGGAAATGGCTACACCTTC.

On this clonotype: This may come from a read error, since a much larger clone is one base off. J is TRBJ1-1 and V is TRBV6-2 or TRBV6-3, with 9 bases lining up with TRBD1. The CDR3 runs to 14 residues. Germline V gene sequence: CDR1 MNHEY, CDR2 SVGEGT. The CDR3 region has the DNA TGTGCCAGCAGTCACGACAGGGGGAACACTGAAGCTCTCTTT. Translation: CASSHDRGNTEALF.

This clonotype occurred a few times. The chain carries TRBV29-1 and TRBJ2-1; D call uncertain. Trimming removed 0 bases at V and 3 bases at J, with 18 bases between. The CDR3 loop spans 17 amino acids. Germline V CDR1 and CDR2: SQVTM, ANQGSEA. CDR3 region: CSVEDPPPGRDYNEQFF. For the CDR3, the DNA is TGCAGCGTTGAAGATCCTCCCCCCGGGCGAGACTACAATGAGCAGTTCTTC.

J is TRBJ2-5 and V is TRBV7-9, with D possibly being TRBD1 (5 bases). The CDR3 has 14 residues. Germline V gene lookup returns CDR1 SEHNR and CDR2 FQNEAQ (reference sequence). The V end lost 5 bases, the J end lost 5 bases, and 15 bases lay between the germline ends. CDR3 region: CASSNWAGPETQYF. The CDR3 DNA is TGTGCCAGCAGCAACTGGGCAGGGCCGGAGACCCAGTACTTC.

The DNA of the CDR3 is TGTGCCAGCAGAACCGCCCGAGCGGGGGGGCCTAGAAATGAGCAGTTCTTC. Amino acid sequence: CASRTARAGGPRNEQFF. This chain connects TRBV28 to TRBJ2-1; 10 bases map to TRBD2. J was trimmed by 7 bases and V by 6 bases; bases with no gene match: 15. Germline V gene data show CDR1 as MDHEN and CDR2 as SYDVKM. This CDR3 comprises 17 residues.

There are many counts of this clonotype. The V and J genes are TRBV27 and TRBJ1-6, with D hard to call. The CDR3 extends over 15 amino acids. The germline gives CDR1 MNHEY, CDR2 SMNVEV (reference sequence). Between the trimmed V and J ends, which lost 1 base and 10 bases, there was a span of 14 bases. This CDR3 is CASSLLGSPWSPLHF. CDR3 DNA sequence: TGTGCCAGCAGTTTATTGGGCAGCCCATGGTCACCCCTCCACTTT.

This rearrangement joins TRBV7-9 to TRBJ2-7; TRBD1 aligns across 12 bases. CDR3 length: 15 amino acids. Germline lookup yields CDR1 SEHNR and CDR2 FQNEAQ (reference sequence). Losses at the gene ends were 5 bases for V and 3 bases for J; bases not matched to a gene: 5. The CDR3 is CASSHGTGGIYEQYF. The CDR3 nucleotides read TGTGCCAGCAGCCACGGGACAGGGGGCATCTACGAGCAGTACTTC.

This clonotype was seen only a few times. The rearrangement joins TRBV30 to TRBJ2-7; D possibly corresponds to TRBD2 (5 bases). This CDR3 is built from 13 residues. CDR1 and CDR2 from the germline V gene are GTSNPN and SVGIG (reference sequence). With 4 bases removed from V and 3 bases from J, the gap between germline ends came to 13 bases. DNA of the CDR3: TGTGCCTGGACCTGGAGCGGAGACTACGAGCAGTACTTC. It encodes CAWTWSGDYEQYF.

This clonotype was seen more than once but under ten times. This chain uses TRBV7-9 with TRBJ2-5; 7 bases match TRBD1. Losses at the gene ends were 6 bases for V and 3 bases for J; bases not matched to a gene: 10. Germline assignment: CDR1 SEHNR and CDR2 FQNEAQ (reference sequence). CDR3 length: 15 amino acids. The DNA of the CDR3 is TGTGCCAGCAGTCCACCCCACACAGGGGAAGAGACCCAGTACTTC. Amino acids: CASSPPHTGEETQYF.